Below, 4 T cell receptor beta chains from the same sample are listed, as sequenced in a study of blood T cell repertoires in COVID-19. Generated by immunoSEQ multiplex PCR, the TCRdb table keeps only in-frame clones and is missing some. The data show 200,000 to 250,000 clones, about 85% seen once. Sequencing input: peripheral blood. These receptors all stem from a woman older than 75 with active or convalescent COVID-19.

Points on this clone: Its ends do not fully match the called genes, so a read error is possible. J is TRBJ2-1 and V is TRBV7-8; D gene ambiguous. Germline CDR1 SGHVS, CDR2 FQNEAQ. The CDR3 is 12 residues long. The CDR3 sequence is CASSLADSSLVF. The CDR3 DNA reads as TGTGCCAGCAGCTTAGCAGACTCCTCCCTGGTCTTC.

This rearrangement joins TRBV18 to TRBJ2-2; 9 bases match TRBD2. CDR3 length equals 15 residues. Trimming cost V 3 bases and J 9 bases; bases outside gene matches: 8. Per the germline V gene, CDR1 is KGHSH and CDR2 is LQKENI. The DNA of the CDR3 is TGTGCCAGCTCACCGGATAGCGGGAGTTTATGGGAGCTGTTTTTT. Protein: CASSPDSGSLWELFF.

J is TRBJ1-1 and V is TRBV27, with TRBD1 matching over 8 bases. The germline V gene has CDR1 MNHEY and CDR2 SMNVEV (reference sequence). The J segment lost 5 bases and the V segment lost 3 bases, leaving 11 bases of the junction unmatched. The CDR3 runs 16 residues. The CDR3 DNA follows: TGTGCCAGCAGTTTTAGGGGCAGGGGGCTGGGGACTGAAGCTTTCTTT. Translated: CASSFRGRGLGTEAFF.

The gene calls are TRBV10-3 and TRBJ1-2, with 7 bases lining up with TRBD1. This CDR3 has 14 amino acids. Per the germline V gene, CDR1 is ENHRY and CDR2 is SYGVKD. J gave up 1 base and V 2 bases, and 1 base lay outside the gene matches. The CDR3 region is CAISEPGGNYGYTF. The CDR3 nucleotides are TGTGCCATCAGTGAGCCAGGGGGTAACTATGGCTACACCTTC.